This T cell receptor beta chain was obtained from a study of immune characterization of retroperitoneal liposarcoma. The CDR3 has 19 residues. Germline-derived CDR1 and CDR2 are MNHEY and SMNVEV (reference sequence). One entry per CDR3 protein results from TCRdb running MiXCR on the PCR reads. The repertoire holds roughly 2,000 distinct CDR3 sequences, with about 46% as singletons. This TCR came from a female donor with retroperitoneal liposarcoma. The sequenced sample was tumor tissue. The chain combines TRBV27 with TRBJ2-1; D is perhaps TRBD1 or TRBD2 (5 bases each). The J call may not be correct, given that the DNA end is closer to TRBJ2-7. The CDR3 spells CASSTPTIGAKLYSYEQYF. In DNA, the CDR3 is TGTGCCAGCAGTACGCCGACCATCGGGGCTAAATTATACTCCTACGAGCAGTACTTC.